The T cell receptor (beta chain) described here comes from a study of blood T cells in healthy people across ages. Regarding the study as a whole: A strong correlation was seen between TCR beta diversity and naive T cell percentage. Long-lived donors exceeded aged donors in naive CD4+ cells and diversity.

Approximately 10 milliliters of peripheral blood were drawn from each donor into EDTA-treated tubes. The second PCR ran roughly 6 to 11 cycles with a sample-barcoded 5' primer and J-beta primers. Each single sample gave us at least 2.5 million CDR3-containing paired-end reads. TCRdb re-called the 5' RACE reads with MiXCR, one entry per CDR3 protein. The table records some 1.5 million distinct CDR3 sequences, under 30% of them present only once. This clonotype turned up a few times. Its antigen remains unidentified. Germline lookup yields CDR1 KGHSH and CDR2 LQKENI. The CDR3 runs to 15 residues. V lost 7 bases, J lost 1 base, and 15 bases lay in between.

The chain combines TRBV18 with TRBJ2-3; D possibly corresponds to TRBD1 (6 bases). Sequencing used blood. This clonotype originated in a woman aged 30 to 39 in good health. In DNA form, the CDR3 reads TGTGCCAGCTACCTGACAGGCGACGGCACAGATACGCAGTATTTT. This gives the protein CASYLTGDGTDTQYF.